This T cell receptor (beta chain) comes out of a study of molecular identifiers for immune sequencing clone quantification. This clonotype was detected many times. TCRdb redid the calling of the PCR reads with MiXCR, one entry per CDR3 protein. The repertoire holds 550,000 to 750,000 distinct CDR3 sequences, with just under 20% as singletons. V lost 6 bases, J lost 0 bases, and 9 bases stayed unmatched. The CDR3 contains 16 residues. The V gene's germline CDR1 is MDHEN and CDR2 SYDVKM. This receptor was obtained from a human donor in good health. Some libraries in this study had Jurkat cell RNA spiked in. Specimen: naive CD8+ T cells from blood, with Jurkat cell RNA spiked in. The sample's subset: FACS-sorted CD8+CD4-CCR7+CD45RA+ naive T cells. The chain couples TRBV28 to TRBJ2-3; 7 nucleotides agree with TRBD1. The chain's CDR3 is CASSLTGTDSTDTQYF. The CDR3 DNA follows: TGTGCCAGCAGCCTAACCGGGACAGATAGCACAGATACGCAGTATTTT.